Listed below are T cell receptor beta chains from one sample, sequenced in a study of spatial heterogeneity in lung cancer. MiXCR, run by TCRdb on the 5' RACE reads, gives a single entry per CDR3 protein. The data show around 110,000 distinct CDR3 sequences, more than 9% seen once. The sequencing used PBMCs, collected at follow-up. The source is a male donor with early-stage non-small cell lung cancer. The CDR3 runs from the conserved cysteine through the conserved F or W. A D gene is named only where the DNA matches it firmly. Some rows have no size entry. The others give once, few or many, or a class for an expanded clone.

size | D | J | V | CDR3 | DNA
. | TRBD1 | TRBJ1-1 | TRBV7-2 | CASNTRQGAQEAFF | TGTGCCAGCAACACGCGACAGGGGGCTCAGGAAGCTTTCTTT
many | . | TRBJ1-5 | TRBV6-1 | CASSGGLGRPQHF | TGTGCCAGCAGTGGAGGTTTGGGGCGGCCCCAGCATTTT
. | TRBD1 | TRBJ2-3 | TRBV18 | CASSSGQGSTDTQYF | TGTGCCAGCTCGTCGGGACAGGGGAGCACAGATACGCAGTATTTT
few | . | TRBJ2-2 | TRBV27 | CASRPPLASTGELFF | TGTGCCAGCAGACCACCACTGGCGAGCACCGGGGAGCTGTTTTTT
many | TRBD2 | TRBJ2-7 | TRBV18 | CASSRGTSGAEQYF | TGTGCCAGCTCACGAGGGACTAGCGGGGCCGAGCAGTACTTC
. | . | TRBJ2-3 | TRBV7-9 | CASSLDIGTSTDTQYF | TGTGCCAGCAGCTTAGATATCGGGACAAGCACAGATACGCAGTATTTT
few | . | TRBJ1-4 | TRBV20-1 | CSAYNRQGVEKLFF | TGCAGTGCTTATAACAGGCAAGGAGTAGAAAAACTGTTTTTT
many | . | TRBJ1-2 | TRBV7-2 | CASSFGTSNYGYTF | TGTGCCAGCAGCTTTGGGACATCCAACTATGGCTACACCTTC
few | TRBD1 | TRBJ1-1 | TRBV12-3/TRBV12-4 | CATGAGGGTEAFF | TGTGCCACCGGGGCAGGGGGAGGTACTGAAGCTTTCTTT
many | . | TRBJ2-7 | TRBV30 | CAWSGNSNTNRPVYEQYF | TGTGCCTGGAGTGGAAACAGTAATACTAATAGACCGGTCTACGAGCAGTACTTC
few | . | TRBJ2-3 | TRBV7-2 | CASSFQKFSDTQYF | TGTGCCAGCAGCTTCCAGAAATTCTCAGATACGCAGTATTTT
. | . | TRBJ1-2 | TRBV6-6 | CATQRAEGYGYTF | TGTGCCACCCAAAGGGCAGAAGGATATGGCTACACCTTC
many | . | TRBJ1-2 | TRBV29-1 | CSVEDYDTPGNGYTF | TGCAGCGTTGAAGATTATGACACGCCGGGGAATGGCTACACCTTC
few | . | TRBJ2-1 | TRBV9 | CASSTGPSSYNEQFF | TGTGCCAGCAGCACCGGGCCGAGCTCCTACAATGAGCAGTTCTTC
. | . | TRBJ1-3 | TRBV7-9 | CASSSERGLSGNTIYF | TGTGCCAGCAGCTCGGAGAGAGGACTTTCTGGAAACACCATATATTTT
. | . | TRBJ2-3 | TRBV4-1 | CASSQHTDTQYF | TGCGCCAGCAGCCAGCACACAGATACGCAGTATTTT
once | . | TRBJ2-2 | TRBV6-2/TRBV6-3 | CASRRLVYTEELFF | TGTGCCAGCAGGCGACTAGTATACACCGAGGAGCTGTTTTTT
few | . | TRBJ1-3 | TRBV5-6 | CASSFGEYRNTIYF | TGTGCCAGCAGCTTTGGGGAATATAGAAACACCATATATTTT
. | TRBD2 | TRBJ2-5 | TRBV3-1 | CASRRSGEETQYF | TGTGCCAGCAGGCGTAGCGGGGAAGAGACCCAGTACTTC
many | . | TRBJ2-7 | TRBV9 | CASSVAGTSYEQYF | TGTGCCAGCAGCGTAGCCGGGACCTCCTACGAGCAGTACTTC
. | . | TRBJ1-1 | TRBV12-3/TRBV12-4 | CASSIRTEAFF | TGTGCCAGCAGTATACGCACTGAAGCTTTCTTT
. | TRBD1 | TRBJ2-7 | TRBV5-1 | CASSAGDRAYEQYF | TGCGCCAGCAGCGCGGGGGACAGGGCCTACGAGCAGTACTTC